This paragraph reports one TCR beta chain. This clone's antigen is unknown. Qualities for individual bases were not recorded, and no much larger clone is one base off. The data were taken from a study of T cells in Graves' hyperthyroidism and ophthalmopathy (dated by TCRdb to the late 2010s). Concerning the study at large: Peripheral blood was sampled at the time of initial diagnosis, prior to any treatment. Whether ophthalmopathy could be predicted prospectively was tested in an independent validation cohort made up of 18 to 20 hyperthyroidism patients plus 17 patients who later progressed to ophthalmopathy. The paper reports TCR Vbeta CDR3 sequencing of some 140 peripheral blood samples: approximately 41 ophthalmopathy, fewer than 80 hyperthyroidism and around 17 progressor patients. To identify distinguishing TCR V-J signatures, a discovery cohort of 90 to 100 patients was used, comprising 40 to 45 with Graves' ophthalmopathy and approximately 57 with stable Graves' hyperthyroidism. The 90 or so discovery patients were randomly split 7:3 into training and test sets. Following sampling, methimazole starting at 30 mg daily was given to hyperthyroidism patients, and high-dose intravenous methylprednisolone was given to ophthalmopathy patients. In addition, the study compared T-cell repertoires in thyroid tissue and in blood from about six Graves' hyperthyroidism patients. The study at large found these results: Ophthalmopathy was separated from stable hyperthyroidism by a 13 V-J signature model, with approximately 86% sensitivity and about 81% specificity obtained in cross-validation and 80%/75% obtained in testing. Sample size was not statistically predetermined, and investigators were not blinded to group allocation. Blood samples also contained most of the expanded thyroid clonotypes (frequency above 0.001), which suggests that blood repertoires may reflect thyroid immune responses. In validation, progression to ophthalmopathy was predicted by the model with roughly 71% sensitivity and 72.22% specificity, a median of about 6.4 months before onset.

The TCR beta CDR3 regions were amplified from RNA transcripts. The TCR CDR3 was subjected to a first round of RT-PCR using the HTBI primer set and the Qiagen OneStep RT-PCR kit. A second multiplex PCR round built the libraries, followed by size selection and purification. The libraries were sequenced on an Illumina HiSeq2000 using paired-end 100 bp reads. The paper's processing steps were these. SOAPnuke was used to process the raw data, throwing out any read that contained adapters or uncalled bases, had a mean Phred below 15, or lacked an exact constant-primer or identifier match. High-quality paired reads were merged with COPE v1.2.5, and unique nucleotide sequences were defined as clonotypes. Clonotypes were aligned to IMGT TRBV, TRBD and TRBJ reference segments using MiTCR v1.1. Only V-J combinations with frequency above 0.0001, covering about 99% of repertoires, were analysed. The TCS score was defined as the ratio of F50 (clonal expansion) to E x V (chaos), calculated using BLOSUM62-based TCRdist between CDR3 peptides within each V-J. Welch's t-statistics and random forest reduced 450 to 600 V-J features to about 13, which were used in a naive Bayes classifier (R e1071). TCRdb took the public reads, trimmed them with fastp at Q25, ran MiXCR for clone calling and kept in-frame beta chains. Rows are unified per CDR3 protein, each entry keeping the most common DNA and genes. The V and J calls reflect TCRdb's pipeline rather than the authors' work. Across this sample there are 550,000 to 650,000 distinct CDR3 sequences, with over 11% seen only once. Of the sample, 5% to 7% falls within the top ten clones.

The hyperthyroidism patients were between 18 and 65 years old and newly diagnosed, with a disease duration of less than 2 months. Any patient with an uncontrolled infection, another autoimmune disease, pregnancy or lactation was excluded. Diagnoses were based on clinical symptoms, serum thyroxine and TRAb, thyroid ultrasound and orbital computed tomography. Blood from progressor patients was collected at the time of first diagnosis with hyperthyroidism, before any ophthalmopathy symptoms had appeared. Ficoll-Paque density gradient centrifugation was used to isolate PBMCs from 9.5 to 10 ml of fresh peripheral blood. Progressor patients were first diagnosed with Graves' hyperthyroidism and then developed ophthalmopathy during follow-up. Trizol reagent was used to extract total RNA, and RNA quality was then checked on an Agilent 2100 Bioanalyzer. Clipping removes 2 bases from V and 3 bases from J, with 3 as the unmatched junction base count. CDR1 and CDR2 are read off the germline V gene as SGDLS and YYNGEE. From the cysteine through the phenylalanine, the CDR3 covers 15 amino acids. CDR3 DNA only is kept here, 45 bases in frame from base 1.

The source is a woman in her twenties or thirties with Graves' hyperthyroidism that later progressed to Graves' ophthalmopathy. Sequencing used blood. This chain is built from TRBV9 and TRBJ2-1; TRBD2 fits 9 bases in the junction. The DNA is as follows: TGTGCCAGCAGCGTGGCTAGCGGGATCTACAATGAGCAGTTCTTC. This translates into CASSVASGIYNEQFF. The variable domain in full, with residues beyond the CDR3 obtained from the reference TRBV9 and TRBJ2-1 genes, is DSGVTQTPKHLITATGQRVTLRCSPRSGDLSVYWYQQSLDQGLQFLIQYYNGEERAKGNILERFSAQQFPDLHSELNLSSLELGDSALYFCASSVASGIYNEQFFGPGTRLTVL.